This T cell receptor (beta chain) was identified during a study of human T cells and chemical hapten exposure. Findings and caveats of the study: Controls had significantly fewer large CDR3 similarity clusters than were formed by expanded TCRs. After DPC sensitization, TCRs above 1 in 1000 frequency showed no change.

The time point: pre-sensitization, week 0. Regarding treatment: therapeutic diphenylcyclopropenone sensitization with weekly scalp DPC. Staff drew blood before applying each patch test. The CDR3 contains 12 residues. Germline lookup yields CDR1 SGHTA and CDR2 FQGTGA. Trimming removed 5 bases at V and 4 bases at J, with 8 bases between. The table lists this clonotype with many counts. Its antigen is unidentified. Under the authors' procedure: Sample TCR counts, which ranged from roughly 23,224 to 750,000, had a median of approximately 95,000. MiXCR, run by TCRdb on the RACE reads, gives a single entry per CDR3 protein. TCRdb's processing, not the authors' own work, is the source of the V and J calls. Of tens of thousands of distinct CDR3 sequences listed, roughly 6.7% are singletons.

Sequenced here: whole blood, sampled in connection with sensitization to the hapten diphenylcyclopropenone (DPC). The chain couples TRBV7-3 to TRBJ2-5; the D is unclear. This TCR was recovered from a woman in her 30s with alopecia areata. Some clones in this sample may be carry-over from other donors' samples. DNA for the CDR3: TGTGCCAGCAGCAATAATGGAGAGACCCAGTACTTC. Translation: CASSNNGETQYF.